A single sample gave rise to the 32 T cell receptor beta chains below, sequenced in a study of shared clonotypes between healthy human individuals. Assay used: immunoSEQ multiplex PCR; TCRdb lists only in-frame clones, some missing. Of approximately 2,000,000 clones listed, 80% to 95% are singletons. The sample was naive CD4+ T cells from PBMCs. Stated subset: CD45RA+ positively selected. The receptors derive from a man between 18 and 29 years old in good health. Some clones in this sample may be carry-over from other donors' samples.

V usage is TRBV14 and J usage is TRBJ2-6, with 7 nucleotides matching TRBD1. CDR1 SGHDN and CDR2 FVKESK come from the germline V gene. The ends lost 4 bases at V and 0 bases at J; junction bases unmatched: 3. The CDR3 covers 16 residues. The CDR3 DNA sequence: TGTGCCAGCAGCCTGGACAGGACCTCTGGGGCCAACGTCCTGACTTTC. Translation: CASSLDRTSGANVLTF.

This clone was counted between two and nine times. This chain joins TRBV14 and TRBJ1-1, with D hard to call. Germline V gene data show CDR1 as SGHDN and CDR2 as FVKESK. This CDR3 is 15 amino acids long. With 3 bases removed from V and 0 bases from J, the gap between germline ends came to 11 bases. The CDR3 reads CASSHPLTVNTEAFF. Written as DNA, the CDR3 is TGTGCCAGCAGCCACCCATTGACTGTGAACACTGAAGCTTTCTTT.

V gene TRBV7-2 combines with J gene TRBJ1-2; no reliable D call. In germline, CDR1 is SGHTA, CDR2 FQGNSA. The CDR3 spans 16 residues. V shed 0 bases and J shed 4 bases, with 15 bases lying between them. CDR3 DNA sequence: TGTGCCAGCAGCTTAGCAAAACGCAGCCTTGGCTATGGCTACACCTTC. Translating gives CASSLAKRSLGYGYTF.

As to this clone: The same CDR3 is also encoded by other DNA sequences in this sample. The chain is built from TRBV9 and TRBJ2-1; 12 bases map to TRBD2. The CDR3 consists of 15 residues. The J segment lost 4 bases and the V segment lost 3 bases, leaving 2 bases of the junction unmatched. Looked up from germline, CDR1 is SGDLS and CDR2 is YYNGEE. In DNA, the CDR3 is TGTGCCAGCAGCGCCGGACTAGCGGGGTACAATGAGCAGTTCTTC. Translated, it gives CASSAGLAGYNEQFF.

J is TRBJ1-1 and V is TRBV30; D remains ambiguous. Looked up from germline, CDR1 is GTSNPN and CDR2 is SVGIG (reference sequence). This CDR3 contains 13 residues. V gave up 2 bases and J gave up 2 bases, with 9 bases separating them. In DNA, the CDR3 is TGTGCCTGGAGTTCTACAGCAAACACTGAAGCTTTCTTT. Translated: CAWSSTANTEAFF.

The chain combines TRBV9 with TRBJ2-7; 7 bases align to TRBD2. Germline V CDR1 and CDR2: SGDLS, YYNGEE. The CDR3 has 15 residues. Trimming took 2 bases from V and 2 from J; bases not matched to a gene: 7. CDR3 sequence (DNA): TGTGCCAGCAGCGTGGGGCTAGCGGCAACCTACGAGCAGTACTTC. This translates into CASSVGLAATYEQYF. Full variable domain (remainder filled in from reference TRBV9 and TRBJ2-7): DSGVTQTPKHLITATGQRVTLRCSPRSGDLSVYWYQQSLDQGLQFLIQYYNGEERAKGNILERFSAQQFPDLHSELNLSSLELGDSALYFCASSVGLAATYEQYFGPGTRLTVT.

The V gene is TRBV4-1, the J gene TRBJ1-5, with D possibly TRBD1 on 5 matching bases. The CDR3 loop spans 17 amino acids. V was shortened by 1 base and J by 2 bases, with 15 bases between the two germline ends. The germline CDR1 and CDR2 sequences are MGHRA and YSYEKL. In DNA, the CDR3 is TGCGCCAGCAGCCAAGGGTTCCGGGGGGACCGCAATCAGCCCCAGCATTTT. Protein: CASSQGFRGDRNQPQHF.

This chain connects TRBV27 to TRBJ2-7; tentatively, D is TRBD2 (5 bases). Per germline, CDR1 MNHEY and CDR2 SMNVEV (reference sequence). Trimming cost V 2 bases and J 5 bases, with 19 bases left between them. The CDR3 runs to 16 residues. CDR3 nucleotide sequence: TGTGCCAGCAGTTTACGCCATATGAGGGTTTCTCACGAGCAGTACTTC. It encodes CASSLRHMRVSHEQYF.

In DNA form, the CDR3 reads TGCGCCAGCAGCCGGGACAGGGAGGGTACTGAAGCTTTCTTT. Protein product: CASSRDREGTEAFF. J is TRBJ1-1 and V is TRBV5-1, with 9 positions matching TRBD1. With 4 bases clipped from V and 5 bases from J, the junction kept 6 bases outside the gene matches. This CDR3 has 14 amino acids. The germline CDR1 and CDR2 sequences are SGHRS and YFSETQ.

This clone was detected only once. The rearrangement joins TRBV7-9 to TRBJ2-4; TRBD1 matches at 9 bases. The germline CDR1 and CDR2 sequences are SEHNR and FQNEAQ (reference sequence). V lost 5 bases to trimming and J lost 7 bases; unmatched junction nucleotides: 6. The CDR3 contains 14 residues. CDR3 DNA sequence: TGTGCCAGCAGCGAAGGGACAGGGAGGAACATTCAGTACTTC. This codes for CASSEGTGRNIQYF.

The genes are TRBV5-6 and TRBJ2-6; maybe TRBD2 (6 bases). V dropped 2 bases and J dropped 0 bases, with 9 bases sitting between them. Germline values: CDR1 SGHDT, CDR2 YYEEEE. CDR3 size: 16 residues. CDR3 in DNA: TGTGCCAGCAGCTTCGTCGGGAGCTCTGGGGCCAACGTCCTGACTTTC. Its protein is CASSFVGSSGANVLTF.

The table lists this clone with a count of one. Within the sample, other DNA sequences also encode this same CDR3. The J gene is TRBJ1-2, the V gene TRBV28; D gene unclear. V was trimmed by 1 base and J by 4 bases, leaving 4 bases between them. In germline, CDR1 is MDHEN, CDR2 SYDVKM. This CDR3 region has 12 residues. CDR3 in amino acids: CASSLSVYGYTF. The CDR3 DNA is TGTGCCAGCAGTTTATCGGTCTATGGCTACACCTTC.

V gene TRBV9 combines with J gene TRBJ1-2; 9 nucleotides match TRBD1. After removal of 4 bases from V and 8 bases from J, the junction contained 6 bases not matched to a gene. Germline CDR1 and CDR2: SGDLS and YYNGEE. The CDR3 spans 13 residues. CDR3: CASSRDRAEGYTF. CDR3 DNA: TGTGCCAGCAGCCGGGACAGGGCCGAGGGCTACACCTTC.

CDR3: CASSPRTSASEQYF. DNA for the CDR3: TGTGCCAGCAGCCCTAGAACTAGCGCCTCAGAGCAGTACTTC. The chain has TRBV28 and TRBJ2-7, with 7 positions matching TRBD2. After removal of 6 bases from V and 7 bases from J, the junction contained 12 bases not matched to a gene. This CDR3 spans 14 amino acids. Germline lookup yields CDR1 MDHEN and CDR2 SYDVKM.

This clone appeared a single time. The rearrangement uses TRBV28 and TRBJ2-6, with 9 bases matching TRBD1. Germline loops: CDR1 MDHEN, CDR2 SYDVKM. The V and J ends lost 8 bases and 2 bases, in that order; junction bases with no gene match: 10. The CDR3 runs to 17 residues. Here the CDR3 DNA reads TGTGCCAGCGGGGGGGGACAGGGAGCTGCTGGGGCCAACGTCCTGACTTTC. Its protein is CASGGGQGAAGANVLTF.

Written as DNA, the CDR3 is TGTGCCAGCAGCTTAGGGGTGACGGGGGATGAGCAGTTCTTC. Protein sequence: CASSLGVTGDEQFF. The J gene is TRBJ2-1, the V gene TRBV7-3, with D perhaps matching TRBD2 (6 bases). CDR3 length: 14 amino acids. The germline gives CDR1 SGHTA, CDR2 FQGTGA. With 2 bases removed from V and 8 bases from J, the gap between germline ends came to 13 bases.

V usage is TRBV7-8 and J usage is TRBJ1-5; perhaps TRBD1 as D (5 bases). With 7 bases removed from V and 1 base from J, the gap between germline ends came to 11 bases. Germline lookup yields CDR1 SGHVS and CDR2 FQNEAQ. The CDR3 loop spans 14 amino acids. The CDR3 spells CASNRDRSNQPQHF. CDR3 nucleotide sequence: TGTGCCAGCAACCGGGACCGAAGCAATCAGCCCCAGCATTTT.

This rearrangement joins TRBV11-2 to TRBJ2-7; weak D call: TRBD1 (5 bases). Germline-derived CDR1 and CDR2 are SGHAT and FQNNGV. V gave up 1 base and J gave up 3 bases, with 16 bases separating them. This CDR3 region has 16 residues. CDR3 DNA sequence: TGTGCCAGCAGCTTAGCTGACAGTCAACTTTACTACGAGCAGTACTTC. Its protein product is CASSLADSQLYYEQYF.

The rearrangement joins TRBV7-2 to TRBJ1-3; 7 bases line up with TRBD1. The germline V gene encodes CDR1 SGHTA and CDR2 FQGNSA. J was trimmed by 0 bases and V by 5 bases; bases with no gene match: 4. CDR3 length equals 15 residues. The CDR3 nucleotides are TGTGCCAGCAGCGCTAACAGGGGCTCTGGAAACACCATATATTTT. As protein: CASSANRGSGNTIYF.

The chain combines TRBV5-4 with TRBJ2-3, with 11 bases fitting TRBD2. Germline CDR1 reads SGHNT; CDR2 reads YYREEE (reference sequence). V shed 3 bases and J 1 base; nucleotides not matched to a gene: 4. The CDR3 runs 16 residues. Here the CDR3 reads CASSYKLAGGTDTQYF. The CDR3 DNA reads TGTGCCAGCAGCTATAAACTAGCGGGAGGCACAGATACGCAGTATTTT.

The chain uses TRBV28 and TRBJ2-1, with 11 nucleotides matching TRBD2. Germline trimming cut 7 bases from V and 1 base from J; bases unmatched to any gene: 3. There are 15 residues in the CDR3. Germline loops: CDR1 MDHEN, CDR2 SYDVKM. The CDR3 sequence is CASNLAGGSYNEQFF. The CDR3 bases are TGTGCCAGCAACCTAGCGGGAGGTTCCTACAATGAGCAGTTCTTC.

This clone was counted once. The chain carries TRBV11-2 and TRBJ2-2; tentatively, D is TRBD1 or TRBD2 (6 bases each). The V end lost 2 bases, the J end lost 7 bases, and 14 bases lay between the germline ends. Germline-derived CDR1 and CDR2 are SGHAT and FQNNGV. The CDR3 runs to 15 residues. The CDR3 is CASSLTLKGGGELFF. The CDR3 DNA reads as TGTGCCAGCAGCTTAACCCTCAAGGGGGGCGGGGAGCTGTTTTTT. The whole variable domain, remainder taken from reference TRBV11-2 and TRBJ2-2, is EAGVAQSPRYKIIEKRQSVAFWCNPISGHATLYWYQQILGQGPKLLIQFQNNGVVDDSQLPKDRFSAERLKGVDSTLKIQPAKLEDSAVYLCASSLTLKGGGELFFGEGSRLTVL.

The chain recombines TRBV7-2 with TRBJ2-1; 11 bases are a match to TRBD2. The V gene end was trimmed by 5 bases and the J gene end by 8 bases; junction bases not matched to a gene: 8. The CDR3 extends over 15 amino acids. Germline lookup yields CDR1 SGHTA and CDR2 FQGNSA. DNA for the CDR3: TGTGCCAGCAGCCAAAGTAGCGGGAGGGAGCATGAGCAGTTCTTC. Its translation is CASSQSSGREHEQFF.

As DNA, the CDR3 is TGCAGTGCCGCCGACGCGGCTAATCAGCATTTT. Translation gives CSAADAANQHF. V is TRBV20-1 and J is TRBJ1-5; D uncertain. The CDR3 has 11 amino acids. V gave up 6 bases and J gave up 13 bases, with 16 bases separating them. The V gene's germline CDR1 is DFQATT and CDR2 SNEGSKA (reference sequence).

The CDR3 DNA reads TGTGCCAGCAACGCGGGCGCGGGATTGGCAAACAATGAGCAGTTCTTC. Residues: CASNAGAGLANNEQFF. The gene calls are TRBV28 and TRBJ2-1; a possible D gene is TRBD2 (6 bases). CDR1 MDHEN and CDR2 SYDVKM come from the germline V gene. Trimming cost V 7 bases and J 5 bases, with 21 bases left between them. CDR3 size: 16 residues.

V and J are TRBV7-2 and TRBJ2-7, with D tentatively TRBD1 (6 bases). There are 14 residues in the CDR3. Germline CDR1 reads SGHTA; CDR2 reads FQGNSA. V was cut by 5 bases and J by 5 bases, with 16 bases left in between. The CDR3 reads CASSIAQGSHEQYF. CDR3 bases: TGTGCCAGCAGCATTGCTCAGGGGTCCCACGAGCAGTACTTC.

The chain combines TRBV19 with TRBJ1-5, with 10 bases that match TRBD1. CDR1 is LNHDA and CDR2 is SQIVND in the germline V gene (reference sequence). CDR3 size: 17 residues. The trim removed 6 bases at V and 2 bases at J, leaving 10 bases unmatched. The CDR3, as DNA: TGTGCCAGTAGCCCCCGGGACAGGGGAACTGGCAATCAGCCCCAGCATTTT. This sequence encodes CASSPRDRGTGNQPQHF.

Comments on this clone: Other DNA sequences within the sample encode an identical CDR3. Here the CDR3 DNA reads TGCAGCGTCAGTACAGGGATGGCCTATGGCTACACCTTC. Translated, it gives CSVSTGMAYGYTF. The V and J genes are TRBV29-1 and TRBJ1-2; a weak D match, TRBD1 (6 bases). The ends were cut back, 6 bases at V and 4 bases at J, with 15 bases in the middle. Germline assignment: CDR1 SQVTM and CDR2 ANQGSEA. This CDR3 is 13 amino acids long.

The CDR3 is CASSLYSYLGGEQYF. CDR3 sequence (DNA): TGTGCCAGCAGCTTGTACTCCTACCTCGGGGGGGAGCAGTACTTC. V is TRBV5-4 and J is TRBJ2-7; 7 bases align to TRBD2. J gave up 7 bases and V 1 base, and 11 bases lay outside the gene matches. CDR1 is SGHNT and CDR2 is YYREEE in the germline V gene (reference sequence). The CDR3 consists of 15 residues. The variable domain in full, completed from reference TRBV5-4 and TRBJ2-7, reads ETGVTQSPTHLIKTRGQQVTLRCSSQSGHNTVSWYQQALGQGPQFIFQYYREEENGRGNFPPRFSGLQFPNYSSELNVNALELDDSALYLCASSLYSYLGGEQYFGPGTRLTVT.

This chain joins TRBV19 and TRBJ2-2; 13 bases map to TRBD2. Looked up from germline, CDR1 is LNHDA and CDR2 is SQIVND (reference sequence). With 11 bases clipped from V and 1 base from J, the junction kept 19 bases outside the gene matches. The CDR3 length is 20 residues. CDR3 residues: CASGSPPGLAGQKNTGELFF. DNA of the CDR3: TGTGCCTCCGGAAGCCCCCCGGGACTAGCGGGACAGAAGAACACCGGGGAGCTGTTTTTT.

J is TRBJ2-7 and V is TRBV10-1; 8 nucleotides match TRBD1. The CDR3 is made up of 18 amino acids. Germline V CDR1 and CDR2: WNHNN, SYGVQD (reference sequence). Trimming at V came to 1 base and at J to 7 bases, leaving 18 bases not matched to a gene. The CDR3 region is CASSEFGTFDRGAREQYF. The DNA for the CDR3 is TGCGCCAGCAGTGAGTTCGGGACTTTTGACAGGGGAGCAAGGGAGCAGTACTTC.

The rearrangement links TRBV10-3 to TRBJ2-2, with no clear D. Germline-derived CDR1 and CDR2 are ENHRY and SYGVKD. V was pared by 2 bases and J by 5 bases, with 9 bases between. The CDR3 is made up of 14 amino acids. The CDR3 DNA follows: TGTGCCATCAGTGAGGATATGAGAACCGGGGAGCTGTTTTTT. Its protein product is CAISEDMRTGELFF.